This T cell receptor (beta chain) was captured by sequencing in a study of blood T cell repertoires in COVID-19. The assay was immunoSEQ multiplex PCR, and TCRdb's table has in-frame clones only and misses some. Of about 270,000 clones in the sample, more than 75% were seen once. Per the germline V gene, CDR1 is SGHTA and CDR2 is FQGTGA. The J segment lost 2 bases and the V segment lost 5 bases, leaving 4 bases of the junction unmatched. The CDR3 totals 15 residues. This sequence originates from a man aged 18-30 years who had recovered from COVID-19. Sequencing used PBMCs or T cells enriched from blood (not recorded which). The chain joins TRBV7-3 to TRBJ2-5, with TRBD2 identical over 11 bases. The CDR3 spells CASSLAGGLQETQYF. The CDR3 nucleotides are TGTGCCAGCAGCCTAGCGGGAGGATTACAAGAGACCCAGTACTTC. The whole variable domain, filled in from reference TRBV7-3 and TRBJ2-5, reads GAGVSQTPSNKVTEKGKYVELRCDPISGHTALYWYRQSLGQGPEFLIYFQGTGAADDSGLPNDRFFAVRPEGSVSTLKIQRTERGDSAVYLCASSLAGGLQETQYFGPGTRLLVL.